Each of the 9 T cell receptor beta chains below was sequenced from the same sample in a study of cytomegalovirus exposure and HLA in healthy donors. PCR used 60 Vbeta primers and 13 Jbeta primers. The assay was immunoSEQ multiplex PCR, and TCRdb's table has in-frame clones only and misses some. The sample table includes 100,000 to 150,000 clones. The sample consisted of PBMCs. The receptors were sampled from a man aged 40-55 years in good health and CMV-seronegative.

The chain joins TRBV5-1 to TRBJ1-4; a possible D gene is TRBD1 (5 bases). V lost 0 bases and J lost 8, with 14 bases in between. The CDR3 sequence is 15 residues long. Germline assignment: CDR1 SGHRS and CDR2 YFSETQ. The CDR3 DNA sequence: TGCGCCAGCAGCTTGGCCGGTGGGGGGGGAGAAAAACTGTTTTTT. Translation gives CASSLAGGGGEKLFF.

This chain uses TRBV18 with TRBJ2-7, with TRBD1 as a possible D gene (6 bases). The CDR3 has 16 amino acids. V gave up 6 bases and J gave up 3 bases, with 21 bases separating them. Germline V CDR1 and CDR2: KGHSH, LQKENI. The CDR3 loop reads CASSLTSLDSSYEQYF. Here the CDR3 DNA reads TGTGCCAGCTCGCTCACGTCACTGGACAGCAGCTACGAGCAGTACTTC.

The rearrangement links TRBV28 to TRBJ1-2; the D gene is possibly TRBD1 (5 bases). The CDR3 consists of 12 residues. From germline, CDR1 is MDHEN and CDR2 SYDVKM. Trimming shortened V by 6 bases and J by 4 bases, and 9 bases separated the two germline ends. The CDR3 spells CASRGGGYGYTF. The CDR3 region has the DNA TGTGCCAGCAGGGGGGGAGGCTATGGCTACACCTTC.

The chain joins TRBV4-1 to TRBJ1-1; D might be TRBD1 (5 bases). This CDR3 is 14 amino acids long. The V gene lost 6 bases and the J gene lost 1 base, with 12 bases spanning the gap. From germline, CDR1 is MGHRA and CDR2 YSYEKL. DNA for the CDR3: TGCGCCAGCAGAAACCCCAGGGAGAACACTGAAGCTTTCTTT. It translates to CASRNPRENTEAFF.

The V gene is TRBV4-2, the J gene TRBJ2-5, with TRBD2 matching over 10 bases. The CDR3 totals 14 residues. Germline loops: CDR1 LGHNA, CDR2 YNFKEQ. After removal of 4 bases from V and 2 bases from J, the junction contained 1 base not matched to a gene. In DNA, the CDR3 is TGTGCCAGCAGCCTAGCGGGAGGTCAAGAGACCCAGTACTTC. Its translation is CASSLAGGQETQYF.

This chain joins TRBV11-3 and TRBJ2-2; 7 bases are shared with TRBD1. V dropped 2 bases and J dropped 4; count of bases not matched to a gene: 4. CDR1 is SGHNT, CDR2 YENEEA, per germline. The CDR3 extends over 15 amino acids. This chain's CDR3 is CASSLRQGGTGELFF. Written as DNA, the CDR3 is TGTGCCAGCAGCTTACGACAGGGTGGCACCGGGGAGCTGTTTTTT.

With respect to this clone: One end of the junction varies from germline; a read error may be responsible. The chain links TRBV5-6 to TRBJ2-3; 13 bases agree with TRBD2. The CDR3 covers 16 residues. CDR1 SGHDT and CDR2 YYEEEE come from the germline V gene. CDR3 in DNA: TGTGCCAGCAGTTTGGGACTAGCGGGGAGCACAGATACGCAGTATTTT. This codes for CASSLGLAGSTDTQYF.

The rearrangement joins TRBV28 to TRBJ2-5, with 12 nucleotides matching TRBD1. The V gene's germline CDR1 is MDHEN and CDR2 SYDVKM. The CDR3 is 17 residues long. Trimming at V came to 4 bases and at J to 5 bases, leaving 11 bases not matched to a gene. This CDR3 reads CASSSPGTGGAGETQYF. CDR3 DNA: TGTGCCAGCAGTTCCCCCGGGACAGGGGGCGCGGGGGAGACCCAGTACTTC.

The DNA of the CDR3 is TGTGCCAGCAGCAGCGGGACAGGGCTCCACGAGCAGTACTTC. It specifies CASSSGTGLHEQYF. V is TRBV27 and J is TRBJ2-7; TRBD1 agrees at 9 bases. The CDR3 contains 14 residues. Per the germline V gene, CDR1 is MNHEY and CDR2 is SMNVEV (reference sequence). With V trimmed by 6 bases and J by 5 bases, 8 bases remained unmatched.